The following is a TCR beta chain sequence with its context. What it binds is unknown. Conventional CD4+ T cells were sorted from blood as CD25-low CD127-high cells. Germline V gene data show CDR1 as MNHEY and CDR2 as SVGAGI. This CDR3 spans 14 amino acids. Trimming pared 2 bases from V and 4 bases from J, leaving 11 bases between. The record originates from a study of regulatory and conventional T cells in RAG deficiency. Sequenced by immunoSEQ multiplex PCR; TCRdb stores in-frame clones only, minus some. The sample contains around 20,000 clones, approximately 95% of which appear only once. Study results and caveats: Sorted Omenn CD25-high CD127-low cells may not be bona fide Tregs. Patient subsets had shorter CDR3s; Omenn Treg-Tconv overlap exceeded 90%.

The data were also submitted as part of a second study, on regulatory T cells. That source notes: Primers: 52 TRBV forward and 13 TRBJ reverse. Regulatory T cells showed the strongest V-J pair restriction and V/J gene skewing among patient repertoires.

V is TRBV6-5 and J is TRBJ2-5; tentative D call: TRBD1 (6 bases). This receptor was identified in a human donor in good health. Sequencing was done on a sample of CD25- CD4+ T cells sorted from blood. This chain's CDR3 is CASSYGRGRETQYF. The CDR3 DNA reads as TGTGCCAGCAGTTACGGTAGGGGGAGAGAGACCCAGTACTTC.